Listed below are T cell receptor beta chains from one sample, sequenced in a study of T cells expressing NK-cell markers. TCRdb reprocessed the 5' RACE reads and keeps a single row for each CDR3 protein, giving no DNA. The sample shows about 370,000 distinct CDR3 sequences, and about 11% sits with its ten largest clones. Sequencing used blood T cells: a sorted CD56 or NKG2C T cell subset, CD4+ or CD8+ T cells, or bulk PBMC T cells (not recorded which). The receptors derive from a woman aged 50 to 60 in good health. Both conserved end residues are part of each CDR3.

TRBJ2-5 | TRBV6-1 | CASVRGREGQETQYF
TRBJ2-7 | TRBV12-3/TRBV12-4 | CASSSHRDNLYEQYF
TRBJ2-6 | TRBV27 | CASSAIIGGGANVLTF
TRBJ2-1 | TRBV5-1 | CASSTSEYSYNEQFF
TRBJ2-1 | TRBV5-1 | CASSLVGGGSSYNEQFF
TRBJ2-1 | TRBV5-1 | CASTPPGLGEQFF
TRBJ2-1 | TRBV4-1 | CASDRPGTRKDNEQFF
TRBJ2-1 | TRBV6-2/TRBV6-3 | CASSPYSGRQSYNEQFF
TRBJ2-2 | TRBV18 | CASSPFFGSGELFF
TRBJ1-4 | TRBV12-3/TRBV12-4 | CASSFVQGSEKLFF
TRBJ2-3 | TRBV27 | CASSFHTSTDTQYF
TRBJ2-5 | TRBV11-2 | CASSFPRTSGYQETQYF
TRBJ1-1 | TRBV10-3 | CAISRSGNTEAFF
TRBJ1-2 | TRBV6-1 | CASDRMGGVEGYTF
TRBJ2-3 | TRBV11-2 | CASKIQGAPTDTQYF
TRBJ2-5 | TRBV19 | CASSPRWGGQETQYF
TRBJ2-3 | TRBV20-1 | CSARDMLRTDTQYF
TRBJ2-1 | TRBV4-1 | CASSSGLAGGSNEQFF
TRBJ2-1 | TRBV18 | CASSNPGTREMGNEQFF
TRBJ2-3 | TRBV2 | CASKEWADTQYF
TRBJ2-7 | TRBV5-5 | CASSLELVSEQYF
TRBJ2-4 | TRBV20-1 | CSAGDYINIQYF
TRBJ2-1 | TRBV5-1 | CASSFYGQDNEQFF
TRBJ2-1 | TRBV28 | CASRSPRTSGNNEQFF
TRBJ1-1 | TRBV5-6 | CASSLPQPGQGAFF
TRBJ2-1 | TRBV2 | CASSEAGGTSYNEQFF
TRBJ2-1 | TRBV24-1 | CATRPPGQGDNEQFF
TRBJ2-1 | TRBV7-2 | CASSFPPGGYNEQFF
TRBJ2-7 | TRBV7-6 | CASSLTSGRGDEQYF
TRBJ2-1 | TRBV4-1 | CASSLNSDNEQFF
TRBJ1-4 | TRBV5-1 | CASSLDRADEKLFF
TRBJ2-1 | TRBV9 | CASSASRDRGPNEQFF
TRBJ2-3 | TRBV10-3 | CATRPRSGDTQYF
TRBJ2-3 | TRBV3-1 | CASSQDWPGDTQYF
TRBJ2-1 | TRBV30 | CAWSFWEVRDEQFF
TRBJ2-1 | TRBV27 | CASSLLSGRYGEQFF
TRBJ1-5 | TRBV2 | CASSEGVLGQPQHF
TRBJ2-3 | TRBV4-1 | CASSQESGATDTQYF
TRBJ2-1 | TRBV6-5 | CASSYTLRLGIYEQFF
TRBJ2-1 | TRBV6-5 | CASSYSFRARKNEQFF
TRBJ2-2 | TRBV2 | CARSRTDANTGELFF
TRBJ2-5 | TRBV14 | CASSQLGQGQETQYF
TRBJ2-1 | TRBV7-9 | CASSTPLGLVFSNEQFF
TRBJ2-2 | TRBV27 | CASSTMWTGELFF
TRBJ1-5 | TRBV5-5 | CASSNGQGNQPQHF
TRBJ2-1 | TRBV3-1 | CASSQGGTAEQFF
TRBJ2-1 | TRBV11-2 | CASSLGRTGWNEQFF
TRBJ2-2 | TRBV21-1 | CASSKRGGGRGSTGELFF
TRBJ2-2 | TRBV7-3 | CASSFSGEGTGELFF
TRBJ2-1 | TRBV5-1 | CASSLGPGLAGVNEQFF
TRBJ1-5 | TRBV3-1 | CASSQAGQGYQPQHF
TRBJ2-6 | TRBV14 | CASSQEFQGLLSGANVLTF
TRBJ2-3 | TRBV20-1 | CSARVSGRTDTQYF
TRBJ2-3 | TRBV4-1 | CASSQAGTTDTQYF